Here is one T cell receptor beta chain with its context. What it recognizes is unknown. This sample stems from a study of HIV-infected children after antiretroviral therapy interruption. Background on the study: Weeks 0, 48 and 150 were sampled under continuous treatment.

Findings and limits, study-wide: By the end of treatment interruption, naive CD4+ clonality (Gini) increased.

This CDR3 has 16 residues. Germline-derived CDR1 and CDR2 are LNHDA and SQIVND (reference sequence). J was trimmed by 8 bases and V by 3 bases; bases with no gene match: 10. Unique molecular identifiers were included in an RNA-based 3' RACE TCR library. TCRdb itself ran the 3' RACE reads through MiXCR, one entry per CDR3 protein. The table records approximately 96,000 distinct CDR3 sequences, roughly 6.7% of them present only once. Treatment specified: PENTA 11 planned treatment interruption arm or continuous ART arm. Sorting from thawed PBMCs isolated naive CD4+ CD45RA+ CD45RO- T cells. The V call is TRBV19, the J call TRBJ1-4; TRBD1 matches at 9 bases. The sample here was CD45RA+ CD4+ T cells from PBMCs, pooled from several time points, taken from a donor given antiretroviral therapy, either interrupted or continuous. The subset denotes: naive CD4+ CD45RA+ CD45RO- T cells. The TCR was taken from a pool of human donors with HIV. CDR3 sequence (DNA): TGTGCCAGTAGTATCCGATCGGGACAGGGTTACGAAAAACTGTTTTTT. Translating it yields CASSIRSGQGYEKLFF.